Listed here is a single T cell receptor (beta chain). Its specificity is not known. The data were taken from a study of T cell repertoires in ileal Crohn's disease. Findings of the study overall: Clonal expansions were more frequent in active smokers than non-smokers at surgery.

Trimming shortened V by 2 bases and J by 13 bases, and 26 bases separated the two germline ends. The CDR3 is 16 residues long. Germline-derived CDR1 and CDR2 are KGHSH and LQKENI. Per sample, about 480 nanograms of biopsy DNA were TCRB immunosequenced. Profiling relied on immunoSEQ multiplex PCR, and the TCRdb table lists in-frame clones only, not all of them. The repertoire holds 5,700 or so clones, with 82% as singletons. Sequenced material: ileal tissue. The gene calls are TRBV18 and TRBJ1-1; D not certain. This clonotype was obtained from an adult with Crohn's disease. The CDR3 loop is CASSPLRDRGLTGGFF. The DNA for the CDR3 is TGTGCCAGCTCACCATTGCGTGATCGAGGACTCACTGGAGGTTTCTTT.